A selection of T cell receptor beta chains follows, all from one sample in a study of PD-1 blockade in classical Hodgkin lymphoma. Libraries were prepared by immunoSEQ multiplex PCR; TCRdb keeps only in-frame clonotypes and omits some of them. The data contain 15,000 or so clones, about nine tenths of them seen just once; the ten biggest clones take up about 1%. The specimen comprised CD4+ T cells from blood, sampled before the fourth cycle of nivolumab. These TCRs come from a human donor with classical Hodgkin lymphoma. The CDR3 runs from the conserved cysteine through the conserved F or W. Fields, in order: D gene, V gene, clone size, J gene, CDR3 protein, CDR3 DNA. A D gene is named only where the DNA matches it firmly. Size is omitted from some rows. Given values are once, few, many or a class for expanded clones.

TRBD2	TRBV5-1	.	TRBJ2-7	CASSFVSGGTYEQYF	TGCGCCAGCAGCTTTGTTAGCGGGGGCACCTACGAGCAGTACTTC
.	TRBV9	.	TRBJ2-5	CASSVGGRASAETQYF	TGTGCCAGCAGCGTAGGGGGAAGGGCTAGCGCGGAGACCCAGTACTTC
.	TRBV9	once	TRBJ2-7	CASSPRAGPSTYEQYF	TGTGCCAGCAGCCCCCGCGCAGGCCCGTCCACCTACGAGCAGTACTTC
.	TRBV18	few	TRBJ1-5	CASSGQSNQPQHF	TGTGCCAGCTCAGGACAGAGCAATCAGCCCCAGCATTTT
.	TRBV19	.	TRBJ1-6	CASRLVDSPLHF	TGTGCCAGTAGATTAGTCGACTCACCCCTCCACTTT
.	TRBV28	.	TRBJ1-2	CASSLSAGVYGYTF	TGTGCCAGCAGTTTATCGGCAGGCGTCTATGGCTACACCTTC
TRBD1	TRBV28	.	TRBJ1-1	CASGITGGGTEAFF	TGTGCCAGCGGAATTACAGGGGGCGGCACTGAAGCTTTCTTT
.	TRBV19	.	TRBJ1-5	CASRRQEAGNQPQHF	TGTGCCAGTAGACGACAGGAGGCGGGCAATCAGCCCCAGCATTTT
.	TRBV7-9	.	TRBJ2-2	CASSSQVPNTGELFF	TGTGCCAGCAGCTCCCAGGTCCCGAACACCGGGGAGCTGTTTTTT
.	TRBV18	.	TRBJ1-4	CASSPLRTTNEKLFF	TGTGCCAGCTCACCGCTTCGGACCACTAATGAAAAACTGTTTTTT
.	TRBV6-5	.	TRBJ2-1	CASSYSFGHNEQFF	TGTGCCAGCAGTTACTCGTTCGGTCACAATGAGCAGTTCTTC
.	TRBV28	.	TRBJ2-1	CASSLSPGSYNEQFF	TGTGCCAGCAGTTTAAGTCCAGGCTCCTACAATGAGCAGTTCTTC
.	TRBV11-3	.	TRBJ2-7	CASSARGSSYEQYF	TGTGCCAGCAGCGCACGGGGCAGCTCCTACGAGCAGTACTTC
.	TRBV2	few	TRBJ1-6	CASIQGSSYNSPLHF	TGTGCCAGCATCCAGGGCAGCTCCTATAATTCACCCCTCCACTTT
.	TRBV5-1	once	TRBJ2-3	CASSLGGIRDTQYF	TGCGCCAGCAGCTTGGGGGGGATTCGAGATACGCAGTATTTT
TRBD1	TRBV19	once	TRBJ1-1	CASNFQGAEAFF	TGTGCCAGTAATTTCCAGGGGGCTGAAGCTTTCTTT
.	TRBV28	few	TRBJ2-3	CASTQGGVSPTDTQYF	TGTGCCAGCACCCAAGGAGGGGTGAGCCCCACAGATACGCAGTATTTT
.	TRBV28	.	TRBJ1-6	CASSPPLGGMRNF	TGTGCCAGCAGCCCACCTTTGGGGGGGATGAGAAATTTT
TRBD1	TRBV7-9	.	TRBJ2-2	CASSLGDSRTGELFF	TGTGCCAGCAGCTTAGGGGACAGTCGCACCGGGGAGCTGTTTTTT
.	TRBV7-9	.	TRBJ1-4	CASRLGATNEKLFF	TGTGCCAGCAGGTTAGGGGCAACTAATGAAAAACTGTTTTTT
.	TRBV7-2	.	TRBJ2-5	CASNLRTGTTQYF	TGTGCCAGCAACCTAAGGACTGGGACAACTCAGTACTTC
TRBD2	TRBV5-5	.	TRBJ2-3	CASSRGEGDTQYF	TGTGCCAGCAGCCGGGGGGAGGGAGATACGCAGTATTTT
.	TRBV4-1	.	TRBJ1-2	CASSPSQVLNYGYTF	TGCGCCAGCAGCCCCTCGCAGGTCCTTAACTATGGCTACACCTTC
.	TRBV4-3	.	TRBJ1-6	CASSQGRRYNSPLHF	TGCGCCAGCAGCCAAGGACGGAGGTATAATTCACCCCTCCACTTT
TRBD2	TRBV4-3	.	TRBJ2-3	CASSQDQFGGGNTDTQYF	TGCGCCAGCAGCCAAGATCAGTTCGGGGGGGGGAACACAGATACGCAGTATTTT